A single sample gave rise to the 24 T cell receptor beta chains below, sequenced in a study of cytomegalovirus exposure and HLA in healthy donors. A multiplex PCR was run with 60 Vbeta primers and 13 Jbeta primers. Profiling relied on immunoSEQ multiplex PCR, and the TCRdb table lists in-frame clones only, not all of them. The sample consists of about 160,000 clones, approximately 81% of them appearing once. The sequencing input was PBMCs. The receptors were gathered from a man aged 18 to 30 in good health and CMV-seropositive.

V is TRBV4-1 and J is TRBJ2-1; 8 positions agree with TRBD2. CDR1 is MGHRA, CDR2 YSYEKL, per germline. The CDR3 spans 17 residues. Trimming cost V 1 base and J 8 bases; bases outside gene matches: 13. This CDR3 reads CASSQVGRGRGGDEQFF. CDR3 sequence (DNA): TGCGCCAGCAGCCAAGTTGGGAGGGGTCGGGGGGGCGATGAGCAGTTCTTC.

The V and J genes are TRBV6-5 and TRBJ2-5; 8 nucleotides line up with TRBD2. The germline gives CDR1 MNHEY, CDR2 SVGAGI. The ends lost 4 bases at V and 7 bases at J; junction bases unmatched: 11. This CDR3 comprises 15 residues. DNA of the CDR3: TGTGCCAGCAGTTCCGGGACTAGGGGGTTCGGGACCCAGTACTTC. Translating gives CASSSGTRGFGTQYF.

CDR3 residues: CASPHREHQETQYF. The CDR3 coding sequence is TGTGCCAGCCCGCACAGGGAACACCAAGAGACCCAGTACTTC. The rearrangement joins TRBV6-6 to TRBJ2-5, with a tentative D call TRBD1 (6 bases). V dropped 8 bases and J dropped 0 bases, with 13 bases sitting between them. The CDR3 has 14 residues. CDR1 MNHNY and CDR2 SVGAGI come from the germline V gene (reference sequence).

The gene calls are TRBV4-3 and TRBJ1-3; TRBD1 matches 8 bases. This CDR3 has 18 amino acids. The germline CDR1 and CDR2 sequences are LGHNA and YSLEER. V dropped 0 bases and J dropped 2; count of bases not matched to a gene: 9. CDR3 sequence: CASSQDWTGQDAGNTIYF. The DNA for the CDR3 is TGCGCCAGCAGCCAAGACTGGACAGGGCAAGACGCTGGAAACACCATATATTTT.

In its sample, this clone was seen a few times. The chain links TRBV5-4 to TRBJ1-5, with TRBD1 as a possible D gene (6 bases). CDR3 length: 16 residues. Looked up from germline, CDR1 is SGHNT and CDR2 is YYREEE (reference sequence). V gave up 0 bases and J gave up 4 bases, with 14 bases separating them. This CDR3 reads CASSLGGQSGNQPQHF. For the CDR3, the DNA is TGTGCCAGCAGCTTGGGGGGGCAGTCTGGGAATCAGCCCCAGCATTTT.

This chain connects TRBV2 to TRBJ2-4, with D perhaps TRBD1 (6 bases). This CDR3 contains 13 residues. Germline assignment: CDR1 SNHLY and CDR2 FYNNEI. Trimming took off 3 bases at V and 4 bases at J, with 7 bases between the two ends. DNA of the CDR3: TGTGCCAGCAGTGAGGACAGTAAAAACATTCAGTACTTC. Its protein is CASSEDSKNIQYF.

The chain couples TRBV4-3 to TRBJ2-7; weak D call: TRBD2 (6 bases). Germline loops: CDR1 LGHNA, CDR2 YSLEER. Between the trimmed V and J ends, which lost 0 bases and 4 bases, there was a span of 16 bases. The CDR3 spans 16 residues. The CDR3 sequence: CASSQDLYGGGYEQYF. DNA of the CDR3: TGCGCCAGCAGCCAAGATCTTTACGGGGGTGGTTACGAGCAGTACTTC.

CDR3 bases: TGTGCCAGCTCATTTCGGATAGCGGGGTACGAGACCCAGTACTTC. It codes for CASSFRIAGYETQYF. The V call is TRBV18, the J call TRBJ2-5; 8 bases are shared with TRBD2. CDR1 and CDR2 from the germline V gene are KGHSH and LQKENI. The CDR3 totals 15 residues. V shed 5 bases and J 5 bases; nucleotides not matched to a gene: 10.

As for this clone: The sample holds other DNA sequences that translate to the same CDR3. The J gene is TRBJ1-2, the V gene TRBV30; 8 bases are shared with TRBD1. There are 13 residues in the CDR3. Unmatched junction bases numbered 4, after V lost 2 bases and J lost 5 bases. Per the germline V gene, CDR1 is GTSNPN and CDR2 is SVGIG (reference sequence). In nucleotides, the CDR3 is TGTGCCTGGAGTAGGGACAGGCCGTATGGCTACACCTTC. Encoded protein: CAWSRDRPYGYTF.

The rearrangement uses TRBV6-1 and TRBJ1-2, with D possibly matching TRBD1 (5 bases). Looked up from germline, CDR1 is MNHNS and CDR2 is SASEGT. The CDR3 spans 15 residues. V lost 2 bases and J lost 6, with 16 bases in between. The CDR3 sequence is CASSEIIGREDGYTF. CDR3 nucleotide sequence: TGTGCCAGCAGTGAAATCATCGGCAGGGAGGATGGCTACACCTTC.

This chain connects TRBV2 to TRBJ1-5; TRBD1 aligns across 9 bases. V lost 8 bases, J lost 2 bases, and 4 bases stayed unmatched. CDR3 length: 14 amino acids. Germline-derived CDR1 and CDR2 are SNHLY and FYNNEI. This CDR3 is CASGTGSGNQPQHF. The CDR3 bases are TGTGCCAGCGGGACAGGGTCGGGCAATCAGCCCCAGCATTTT.

The chain carries TRBV11-3 and TRBJ2-7; 13 nucleotides align to TRBD2. The J segment lost 1 base and the V segment lost 10 bases, leaving 7 bases of the junction unmatched. Germline CDR1 reads SGHNT; CDR2 reads YENEEA. The CDR3 extends over 15 amino acids. The CDR3 is CAISGTSGDSYEQYF. For the CDR3, the DNA is TGTGCCATCTCAGGGACTAGCGGGGATTCCTACGAGCAGTACTTC.

The genes are TRBV9 and TRBJ2-7, with 8 positions matching TRBD2. Trimming removed 0 bases from V and 3 bases from J; junction bases left unmatched: 8. Germline lookup yields CDR1 SGDLS and CDR2 YYNGEE. The CDR3 contains 16 residues. Here the CDR3 reads CASSVGGSGVIYEQYF. The DNA of the CDR3 is TGTGCCAGCAGCGTAGGAGGTAGCGGGGTGATCTACGAGCAGTACTTC.

This clone was observed once. This chain joins TRBV2 and TRBJ1-1, with 11 bases lining up with TRBD1. Germline V gene sequence: CDR1 SNHLY, CDR2 FYNNEI. The CDR3 runs 14 residues. V dropped 6 bases and J dropped 4; count of bases not matched to a gene: 4. CDR3 protein: CASRAGTGGTEAFF. Here the CDR3 DNA reads TGTGCCAGCAGGGCCGGGACAGGGGGCACTGAAGCTTTCTTT.

The chain links TRBV7-2 to TRBJ2-1, with 7 bases identical to TRBD1. Per germline, CDR1 SGHTA and CDR2 FQGNSA. V lost 5 bases, J lost 5 bases, and 9 bases stayed unmatched. This CDR3 has 15 amino acids. CDR3 coding DNA: TGTGCCAGCAGCCGAGGGACAGCCTCACACAATGAGCAGTTCTTC. It yields the protein CASSRGTASHNEQFF.

On this clone itself: A read error may produce the germline difference seen at one junction end. Written as DNA, the CDR3 is TGTGCCAGCAGTGATGGCAGGAGGGGCCCGAGTTTT. It specifies CASSDGRRGPSF. The rearrangement links TRBV6-1 to TRBJ1-1; TRBD1 is a possible D gene (5 bases). Germline CDR1 MNHNS, CDR2 SASEGT. The CDR3 is 12 amino acids.

V is TRBV2 and J is TRBJ1-1, with D possibly matching TRBD1 (6 bases). The V gene lost 6 bases and the J gene lost 7 bases, with 9 bases spanning the gap. The CDR3 loop spans 11 amino acids. Germline values: CDR1 SNHLY, CDR2 FYNNEI. The CDR3 DNA reads TGTGCCAGCAGGGGGGCAGTTGAAGCTTTCTTT. Translated: CASRGAVEAFF. The variable domain in full, with the rest retrieved from reference TRBV2 and TRBJ1-1, is EPEVTQTPSHQVTQMGQEVILRCVPISNHLYFYWYRQILGQKVEFLVSFYNNEISEKSEIFDDQFSVERPDGSNFTLKIRSTKLEDSAMYFCASRGAVEAFFGQGTRLTVV.

This chain joins TRBV27 and TRBJ2-1, with no clear D. The V gene lost 6 bases and the J gene lost 6 bases, with 18 bases spanning the gap. The CDR3 has 15 amino acids. Germline CDR1 and CDR2: MNHEY and SMNVEV (reference sequence). The chain's CDR3 is CASSLAGSTFNEQFF. The CDR3 coding sequence is TGTGCCAGCAGCTTAGCCGGGTCGACTTTCAATGAGCAGTTCTTC.

The rearrangement links TRBV2 to TRBJ1-4; tentatively, D is TRBD1 (5 bases). This CDR3 contains 14 residues. From germline, CDR1 is SNHLY and CDR2 FYNNEI. The V gene lost 6 bases and the J gene lost 5 bases, with 13 bases spanning the gap. Here the CDR3 reads CASRGPPRNEKLFF. For the CDR3, the DNA is TGTGCCAGCAGGGGGCCCCCGCGGAATGAAAAACTGTTTTTT.

The chain employs TRBV5-1 and TRBJ1-6, with TRBD1 matching 8 bases. Germline V lookup: CDR1 SGHRS, CDR2 YFSETQ. J gave up 7 bases and V 1 base, and 10 bases lay outside the gene matches. This CDR3 is 17 amino acids long. CDR3 sequence: CASSLNPGQVINSPLHF. The CDR3 bases are TGCGCCAGCAGCTTGAATCCGGGACAGGTCATCAATTCACCCCTCCACTTT.

V usage is TRBV4-2 and J usage is TRBJ2-1, with 13 bases aligning to TRBD2. This CDR3 comprises 15 residues. From germline, CDR1 is LGHNA and CDR2 YNFKEQ. Germline trimming cut 4 bases from V and 9 bases from J; bases unmatched to any gene: 6. CDR3 in amino acids: CASSLGLAGAIEQFF. In nucleotides, the CDR3 is TGTGCCAGCAGCCTAGGACTAGCGGGGGCCATTGAGCAGTTCTTC.

V is TRBV7-6 and J is TRBJ2-1; 12 nucleotides match TRBD2. From germline, CDR1 is SGHVS and CDR2 FNYEAQ. With V trimmed by 4 bases and J by 2 bases, 0 bases remained unmatched. The CDR3 is 15 residues long. The CDR3 sequence: CASSWTSGAYNEQFF. CDR3 coding DNA: TGTGCCAGCAGCTGGACTAGCGGGGCCTACAATGAGCAGTTCTTC. The whole variable domain, filled in from reference TRBV7-6 and TRBJ2-1, reads GAGVSQSPRYKVTKRGQDVALRCDPISGHVSLYWYRQALGQGPEFLTYFNYEAQQDKSGLPNDRFSAERPEGSISTLTIQRTEQRDSAMYRCASSWTSGAYNEQFFGPGTRLTVL.

The rearrangement links TRBV19 to TRBJ2-1; 10 bases are shared with TRBD2. The CDR3 is made up of 19 amino acids. Trimming at V came to 1 base and at J to 4 bases, leaving 13 bases not matched to a gene. Germline loops: CDR1 LNHDA, CDR2 SQIVND (reference sequence). The CDR3 here is CASSIVRVGAGGRYNEQFF. The CDR3, as DNA: TGTGCCAGTAGTATAGTACGGGTAGGAGCGGGGGGGCGATACAATGAGCAGTTCTTC.

The chain links TRBV19 to TRBJ2-1, with D possibly matching TRBD1 (6 bases). Germline V gene data show CDR1 as LNHDA and CDR2 as SQIVND (reference sequence). This CDR3 is built from 16 residues. The germline V and J ends were trimmed by 6 bases and 1 base, with 16 bases remaining between them. The CDR3 loop is CASRTQGLLSYNEQFF. In DNA form, the CDR3 reads TGTGCCAGTAGAACACAGGGTCTCCTATCCTACAATGAGCAGTTCTTC.